A selection of T cell receptor beta chains follows, all from one sample in a study of cytomegalovirus exposure and HLA in healthy donors. Assay used: immunoSEQ multiplex PCR; TCRdb lists only in-frame clones, some missing. The repertoire has about 240,000 clones, around 81% of them found once; the top ten carry under 8%. The sequencing sample was made of PBMCs. Source of these receptors: a woman aged 55-69 years in good health and CMV-seropositive. Both conserved end residues are part of each CDR3. A D gene is named only where the DNA matches it firmly. Where a row states a size, it is once, few, many or the class of an expanded clone; other rows omit it.

D: TRBD1; J: TRBJ2-7; size: NA; V: TRBV10-3; CDR3: CAIALGQGAEYEQYF; DNA: TGTGCCATAGCCTTGGGACAGGGGGCGGAATACGAGCAGTACTTC
D: NA; J: TRBJ1-5; size: once; V: TRBV19; CDR3: CASSMSGGNQPQHF; DNA: TGTGCCAGTAGTATGTCGGGCGGGAATCAGCCCCAGCATTTT
D: NA; J: TRBJ2-1; size: NA; V: TRBV6-5; CDR3: CASSQRGAADEQFF; DNA: TGTGCCAGCAGCCAACGGGGAGCAGCCGATGAGCAGTTCTTC
D: TRBD1; J: TRBJ1-1; size: NA; V: TRBV7-2; CDR3: CASSPGTGWNTEAFF; DNA: TGTGCCAGCAGCCCAGGGACAGGGTGGAACACTGAAGCTTTCTTT
D: TRBD1; J: TRBJ1-1; size: NA; V: TRBV19; CDR3: CASRDRGWTEAFF; DNA: TGTGCCAGTAGAGACAGGGGTTGGACTGAAGCTTTCTTT
D: TRBD2; J: TRBJ2-5; size: NA; V: TRBV11-2; CDR3: CASSLDGLAGNQETQYF; DNA: TGTGCCAGCAGCTTAGACGGACTAGCGGGGAACCAAGAGACCCAGTACTTC
D: NA; J: TRBJ2-7; size: NA; V: TRBV6-1; CDR3: CATEGAPAYEQYF; DNA: TGTGCCACTGAAGGGGCGCCGGCCTACGAGCAGTACTTC
D: TRBD1; J: TRBJ2-2; size: NA; V: TRBV14; CDR3: CASRETGTGVTGELFF; DNA: TGTGCCAGCAGGGAGACTGGGACAGGAGTCACCGGGGAGCTGTTTTTT
D: NA; J: TRBJ1-2; size: NA; V: TRBV5-6; CDR3: CASSLSGNYGYTF; DNA: TGTGCCAGCAGCTTGTCAGGGAACTATGGCTACACCTTC
D: TRBD1; J: TRBJ1-1; size: NA; V: TRBV6-5; CDR3: CASSSRQGNTEAFF; DNA: TGTGCCAGCAGTTCTCGACAGGGGAACACTGAAGCTTTCTTT
D: NA; J: TRBJ2-2; size: NA; V: TRBV11-2; CDR3: CASSLSSWTDRRNGELFF; DNA: TGTGCCAGCAGCTTATCTAGCTGGACAGACCGTCGAAACGGGGAGCTGTTTTTT
D: TRBD2; J: TRBJ2-1; size: once; V: TRBV2; CDR3: CASNEAGGSYNEQFF; DNA: TGTGCCAGCAACGAAGCGGGAGGATCCTACAATGAGCAGTTCTTC
D: NA; J: TRBJ2-7; size: NA; V: TRBV7-9; CDR3: CASSVGLYEQYF; DNA: TGTGCCAGCAGCGTGGGACTTTACGAGCAGTACTTT
D: NA; J: TRBJ1-4; size: NA; V: TRBV5-1; CDR3: CASSWDNSNEKLFF; DNA: TGCGCCAGCAGCTGGGACAATTCGAATGAAAAACTGTTTTTT
D: TRBD2; J: TRBJ2-2; size: NA; V: TRBV18; CDR3: CASSAGTTNTGELFF; DNA: TGTGCCAGCTCGGCCGGGACTACCAACACCGGGGAGCTGTTTTTT
D: NA; J: TRBJ2-3; size: NA; V: TRBV7-9; CDR3: CASSLTILERDTQYF; DNA: TGTGCCAGCAGCCTTACCATCTTAGAGAGAGATACGCAGTATTTT
D: TRBD1; J: TRBJ1-5; size: NA; V: TRBV19; CDR3: CASSIRDRNQPQHF; DNA: TGTGCCAGTAGTATCCGGGACAGGAATCAGCCCCAGCATTTT
D: NA; J: TRBJ1-5; size: NA; V: TRBV6-5; CDR3: CASSPGQTYQPQHF; DNA: TGTGCCAGCAGTCCCGGACAGACCTATCAGCCCCAGCATTTT
D: TRBD1; J: TRBJ2-1; size: NA; V: TRBV25-1; CDR3: CASSGSDRGQYNEQFF; DNA: TGTGCCAGCAGTGGCAGTGACAGGGGGCAGTACAATGAGCAGTTCTTC
D: TRBD1; J: TRBJ2-7; size: NA; V: TRBV27; CDR3: CASRMKDRSSYEQYF; DNA: TGTGCCAGCAGGATGAAGGACAGGAGCTCCTACGAGCAGTACTTC
D: NA; J: TRBJ2-1; size: NA; V: TRBV27; CDR3: CASSFEGTWHYNEQFF; DNA: TGTGCCAGCAGTTTCGAAGGGACATGGCATTACAATGAGCAGTTCTTC
D: TRBD2; J: TRBJ2-2; size: NA; V: TRBV5-6; CDR3: CASSLVSGNRVGELFF; DNA: TGTGCCAGCAGCTTGGTCAGCGGGAATAGGGTCGGGGAGCTGTTTTTT
D: TRBD1; J: TRBJ1-1; size: NA; V: TRBV18; CDR3: CASSPGQGRVSAEAFF; DNA: TGTGCCAGCTCACCAGGACAGGGAAGGGTTAGCGCTGAAGCTTTCTTT
D: NA; J: TRBJ2-7; size: few; V: TRBV6-1; CDR3: CAIDDRQIYEQYF; DNA: TGTGCCATCGACGACAGGCAAATCTACGAGCAGTACTTC
D: NA; J: TRBJ2-3; size: NA; V: TRBV27; CDR3: CASSFTGIVSDTQYF; DNA: TGTGCCAGCAGTTTTACAGGGATCGTATCAGATACGCAGTATTTT
D: TRBD2; J: TRBJ2-7; size: NA; V: TRBV6-5; CDR3: CASSYSRETREQYF; DNA: TGTGCCAGCAGTTACTCGCGGGAGACACGGGAGCAGTACTTC
D: NA; J: TRBJ2-2; size: NA; V: TRBV5-1; CDR3: CASSLGHGSNTGELFF; DNA: TGCGCCAGCAGCTTGGGACACGGTTCGAACACCGGGGAGCTGTTTTTT
D: NA; J: TRBJ1-2; size: NA; V: TRBV5-1; CDR3: CASSLEREGYTF; DNA: TGCGCCAGCAGCTTGGAGAGGGAAGGCTACACCTTC
D: TRBD2; J: TRBJ2-4; size: NA; V: TRBV28; CDR3: CASSLVSGSGIQYF; DNA: TGTGCCAGCAGTTTAGTTAGCGGGTCTGGGATTCAGTACTTC